This TCR beta chain was recovered during a study of T-cell reconstitution after alpha-beta-depleted transplantation in children (dated by TCRdb to the mid-2010s). A note on the overall study: The study quantitatively tracked T-cell immune reconstitution after TCRalphabeta/CD19-depleted allogeneic hematopoietic cell transplantation in children using TCR repertoire profiling. General conclusions and limits of the study: Over subsequent months, a decline in hyperexpanded clone frequencies was noted, and after one year, T-cell counts and TCRbeta diversity were mostly ascribed to newly produced T cells. About two months after transplant, the apparently early recovery of alphabetaT-cell counts reportedly depended on just several hundred clones that had expanded rapidly and came from non-depleted graft cells. In some patients, high TCRbeta diversity at day 60 was attributed to recipient T cells and intrathymic progenitors that had survived conditioning.

A word on this clonotype: Its antigen is unknown. No base qualities exist here, and no much larger clone lies one base off it.

Libraries were made using PCR. Sequencing instrument: Illumina HiSeq 2500. TCR library preparation used molecular barcoding, with unique molecular identifiers applied to normalize quantification of the TCRbeta repertoire. Using fastp trimming at Q25 and MiXCR clonotype assembly, TCRdb reanalyzed the public sequencing data and kept in-frame beta chains. Rows with a matching CDR3 protein are joined into one entry that keeps the most common DNA and genes. Recorded for this sample are under 750,000 distinct CDR3 sequences; 23% of them occurred a single time. The top ten clonotypes cover roughly 13% of the sample. The treatment or condition label corresponds to: allogeneic hematopoietic cell transplantation with graft depleted of TCRalphabeta T cells and CD19 B cells. TCRalphabeta/CD19-depleted allogeneic hematopoietic cell grafts were given to the transplant recipients, all of whom were children. Compared with germline, V lacks 1 base and J lacks 3 bases; bases without a gene match: 17. The germline V gene (reference sequence) specifies DFQATT as CDR1 and SNEGSKA as CDR2. From cysteine to phenylalanine, the CDR3 is 20 amino acids long. Kept here is only the CDR3 DNA, which spans 60 bases and is read in frame from base 1.

Here the chain combines TRBV20-1 and TRBJ1-6, with 8 central nucleotides matching TRBD1. This receptor was identified in a boy under two years old who had a stem cell transplant for acute myeloid leukemia, so the T cells may come from the graft donor. Material: PBMCs, mostly from graft donor cells, obtained 360 days after TCRalphabeta/CD19-depleted stem cell transplant. The CDR3 sequence is CSARGYRGRGHSVYNSPLHF. The DNA reads TGCAGTGCTAGAGGATACCGGGGCAGGGGGCATTCAGTCTATAATTCACCCCTCCACTTT.